The present T cell receptor (beta chain) was sequenced within a study of cytomegalovirus exposure and HLA in healthy donors. Germline CDR1 and CDR2: MNHEY and SMNVEV (reference sequence). The CDR3 totals 15 residues. Unmatched junction bases numbered 6, after V lost 3 bases and J lost 4 bases. Study findings and constraints: A later analysis appeared to link common viral pathogens to several of the most significant clusters. TCR beta V segments were, for the most part, productive about 87% or about 30% of the time in an earlier analysis. In a later analysis, V- and J-gene trimming of beta chains associated with a DCLRE1C missense variant, replicated independently.

As for the donors, each was a healthy bone marrow donor. Points on this clone: No antigen is known for it.

The PCR had 60 Vbeta and 13 Jbeta primers. Produced via immunoSEQ multiplex PCR; TCRdb's table is partial and in-frame only. The data contain some 70,000 clones, roughly 66% of them singletons. The specimen sequenced was PBMCs. This rearrangement joins TRBV27 to TRBJ1-5, with 7 bases aligning to TRBD1. The TCR sequence derives from a woman aged 45-59 years in good health and CMV-seronegative. The CDR3 bases are TGTGCCAGCAGTTTCAGCCAGGGGGGTAATCAGCCCCAGCATTTT. Residues: CASSFSQGGNQPQHF.